This TCR beta chain was sequenced for a study of blood T cell repertoires in COVID-19. Study-level information: The United States, Italy and Spain supplied acute and convalescent COVID-19 samples. T cells, B-cell-depleted T cells, or PBMCs provided the cDNA or gDNA that served as material.

Germline assignment: CDR1 SGHVS and CDR2 FQNEAQ. CDR3 size: 14 residues. Trimming pared 0 bases from V and 7 bases from J, leaving 12 bases between. Original methodology: Nucleated cell number was recorded as an estimate derived from reference gene primer amplification. Using immunoSEQ multiplex PCR, the repertoire was profiled, and TCRdb retains in-frame clones only, with some absent. The D gene and trimming were derived from the DNA, and the V and J assignments and clone size from that table. The data show tens of thousands of clones, 60% to 85% seen once. Sequencing was done on a sample of peripheral blood. The TCR originated in a woman of 80 years or more with active or convalescent COVID-19. The V call is TRBV7-8, the J call TRBJ1-1; maybe TRBD1 (5 bases). This CDR3 reads CASSLAGANNEAFF. The CDR3 DNA follows: TGTGCCAGCAGCTTAGCAGGGGCTAATAATGAAGCTTTCTTT.